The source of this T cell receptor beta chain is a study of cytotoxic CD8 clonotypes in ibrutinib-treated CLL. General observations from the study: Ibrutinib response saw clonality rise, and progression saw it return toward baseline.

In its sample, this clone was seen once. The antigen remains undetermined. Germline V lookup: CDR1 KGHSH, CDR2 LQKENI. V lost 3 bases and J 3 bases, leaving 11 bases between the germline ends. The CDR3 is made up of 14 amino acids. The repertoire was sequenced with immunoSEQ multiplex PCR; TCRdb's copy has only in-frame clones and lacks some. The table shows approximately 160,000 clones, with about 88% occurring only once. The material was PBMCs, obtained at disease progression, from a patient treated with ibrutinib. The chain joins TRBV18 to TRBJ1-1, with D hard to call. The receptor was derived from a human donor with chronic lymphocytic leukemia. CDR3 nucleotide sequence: TGTGCCAGCTCACCCCTACGGGATCACACTGAAGCTTTCTTT. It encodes CASSPLRDHTEAFF.